This paragraph reports one T cell receptor (beta chain). This sample is part of a study of blood T cell repertoires in COVID-19. Study-level background: The cDNA or gDNA used as material had been derived from T cells, B-cell-depleted T cells, or PBMCs.

With 4 bases clipped from V and 5 bases from J, the junction kept 8 bases outside the gene matches. The CDR3 covers 15 residues. TCRdb's copy holds only in-frame clones and misses some; the assay was immunoSEQ multiplex PCR. The sample contains approximately 670,000 clones, around 90% of which appear only once. The sample was peripheral blood. The gene calls are TRBV5-3 and TRBJ1-1; TRBD1 agrees at 10 bases. TRBV5-3 is placed among ORFs of uncertain function. The TCR originated in a woman aged 18-30 years with acute or convalescent COVID-19. CDR3 amino acids: CARSGGQGDATEAFF. As DNA, the CDR3 is TGTGCCAGAAGCGGCGGACAGGGGGACGCGACTGAAGCTTTCTTT.